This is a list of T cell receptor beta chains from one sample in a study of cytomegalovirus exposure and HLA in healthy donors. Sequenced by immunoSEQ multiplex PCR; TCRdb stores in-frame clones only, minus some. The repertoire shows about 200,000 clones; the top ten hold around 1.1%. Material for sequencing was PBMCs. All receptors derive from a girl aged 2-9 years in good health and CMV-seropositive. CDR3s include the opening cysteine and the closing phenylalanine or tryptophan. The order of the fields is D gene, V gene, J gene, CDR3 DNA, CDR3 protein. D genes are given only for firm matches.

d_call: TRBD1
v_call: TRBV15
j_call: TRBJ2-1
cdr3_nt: TGTGCCACCAGCAGAGCAACCGGGACAGGGCGGGACAATGAGCAGTTCTTC
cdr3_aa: CATSRATGTGRDNEQFF

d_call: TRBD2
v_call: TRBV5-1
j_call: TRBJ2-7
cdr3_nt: TGCGCCAGCATTGGGAGCGGGAGCTCCTACGAGCAGTACTTC
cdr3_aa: CASIGSGSSYEQYF

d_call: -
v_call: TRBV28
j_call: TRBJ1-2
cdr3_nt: TGTGCCAGCAGTGTAACTAACTATGGCTACACCTTC
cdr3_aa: CASSVTNYGYTF

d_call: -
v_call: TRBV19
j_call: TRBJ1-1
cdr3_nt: TGTGCCAGTAGTATAGATCTTGGAGGGAACACTGAAGCTTTCTTT
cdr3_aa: CASSIDLGGNTEAFF

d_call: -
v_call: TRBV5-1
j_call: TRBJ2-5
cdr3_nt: TGCGCCAGCAGCTTGGTCTCGGGTAAGGAGACCCAGTACTTC
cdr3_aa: CASSLVSGKETQYF

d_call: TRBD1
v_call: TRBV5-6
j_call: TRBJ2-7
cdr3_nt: TGTGCCAGCAGCTTCGGGACAGGGACCTACGAGCAGTACTTC
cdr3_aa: CASSFGTGTYEQYF

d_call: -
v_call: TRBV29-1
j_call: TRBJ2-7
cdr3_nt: TGCAGCGTTGAAGCCCGGGAGTGGGGAGAGCTCTACGAGCAGTACTTC
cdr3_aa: CSVEAREWGELYEQYF

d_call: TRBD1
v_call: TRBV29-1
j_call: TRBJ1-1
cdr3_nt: TGCAGCGCCACTCCGGACAGGGAGGTTCGGAACACTGAAGCTTTCTTT
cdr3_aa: CSATPDREVRNTEAFF

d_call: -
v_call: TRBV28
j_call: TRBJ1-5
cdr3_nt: TGTGCCAGCAAACCCAACAGGGATTATCAGCCCCAGCATTTT
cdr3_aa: CASKPNRDYQPQHF

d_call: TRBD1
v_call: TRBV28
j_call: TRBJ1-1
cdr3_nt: TGTGCCAGCAGTCGAGCCGGGACAGGGGGTGCCCCCCGGAACACTGAAGCTTTCTTT
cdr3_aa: CASSRAGTGGAPRNTEAFF

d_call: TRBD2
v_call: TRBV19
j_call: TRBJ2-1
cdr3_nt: TGTGCCAGTAGCCTTAGCGGGAGCTCCTACAATGAGCAGTTCTTC
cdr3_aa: CASSLSGSSYNEQFF

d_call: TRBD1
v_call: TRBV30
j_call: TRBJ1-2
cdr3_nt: TGTGCCTGGACCCAGACGGACAGGAGCTATGGCTACACCTTC
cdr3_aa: CAWTQTDRSYGYTF

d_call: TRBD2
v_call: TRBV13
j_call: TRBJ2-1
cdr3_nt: TGTGCCAGCAGCCGGACTAGCGGGAACAATGAGCAGTTCTTC
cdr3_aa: CASSRTSGNNEQFF

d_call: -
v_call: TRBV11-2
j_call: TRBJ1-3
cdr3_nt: TGTGCCAGCAGCTCGGCGGGGGTAACTGGAAACACCATATATTTT
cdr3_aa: CASSSAGVTGNTIYF

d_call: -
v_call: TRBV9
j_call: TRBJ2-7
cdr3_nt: TGTGCCAGCAGCGCCTCCTCTACTAGCTACGAGCAGTACTTC
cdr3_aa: CASSASSTSYEQYF

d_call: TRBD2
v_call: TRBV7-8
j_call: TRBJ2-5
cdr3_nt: TGTGCCAGCGTTACACCGCGGCCAGCGGGAGTTCCAGAGACCCAGTACTTC
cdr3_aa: CASVTPRPAGVPETQYF

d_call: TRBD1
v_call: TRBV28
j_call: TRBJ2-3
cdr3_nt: TGTGCCAGCAGTCCGCCGACAGGGTTAACAGATACGCAGTATTTT
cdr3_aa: CASSPPTGLTDTQYF

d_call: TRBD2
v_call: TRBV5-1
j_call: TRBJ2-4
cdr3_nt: TGCGCCAGCAGCCCACTATTCGCGGGAGGGCCGAGCATTCAGTACTTC
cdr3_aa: CASSPLFAGGPSIQYF

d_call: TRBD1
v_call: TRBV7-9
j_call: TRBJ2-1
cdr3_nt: TGTGCCAGCAGCTTTGTCCAAGGACAGGAAGTAGAGTTCTTC
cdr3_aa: CASSFVQGQEVEFF